This T cell receptor (beta chain) was found in a study of cytomegalovirus exposure and HLA in healthy donors. In the PCR, 60 Vbeta and 13 Jbeta primers were used. In the authors' workflow: A later analysis counted about 80 million unique TCR beta chains, around 10 million shared. The protocol was immunoSEQ multiplex PCR, while the TCRdb copy is restricted to in-frame clones and leaves out a portion. V, J and clone size reflect that table, while D and trimming were determined from the DNA. The table lists about 160,000 clones, under 85% of them singletons. The CDR3 runs to 19 residues. V was pared by 4 bases and J by 0 bases, with 14 bases of the junction left unmatched. Germline CDR1 and CDR2: LNHDA and SQIVND (reference sequence).

The sample consisted of PBMCs. The chain uses TRBV19 and TRBJ1-5; 8 bases match TRBD1. This clonotype originated in a woman under 40 in good health and CMV-seronegative. CDR3 sequence: CASSTSGTGPGYSNQPQHF. CDR3 DNA sequence: TGTGCCAGTAGTACGTCCGGGACAGGCCCGGGGTATAGCAATCAGCCCCAGCATTTT.